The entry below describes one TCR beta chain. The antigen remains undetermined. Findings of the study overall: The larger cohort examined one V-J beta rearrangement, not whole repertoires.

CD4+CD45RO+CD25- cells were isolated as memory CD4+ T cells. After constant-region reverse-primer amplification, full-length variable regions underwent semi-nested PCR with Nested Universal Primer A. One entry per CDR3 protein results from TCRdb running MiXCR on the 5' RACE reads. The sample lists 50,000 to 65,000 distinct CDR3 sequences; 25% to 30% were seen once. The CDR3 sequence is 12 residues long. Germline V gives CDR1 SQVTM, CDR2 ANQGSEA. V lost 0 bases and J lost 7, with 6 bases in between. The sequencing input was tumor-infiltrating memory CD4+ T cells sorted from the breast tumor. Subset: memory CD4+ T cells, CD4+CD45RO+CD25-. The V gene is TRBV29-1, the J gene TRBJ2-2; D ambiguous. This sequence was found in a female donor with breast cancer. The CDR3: CSVEDQVGELFF. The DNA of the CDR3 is TGCAGCGTTGAAGATCAGGTCGGGGAGCTGTTTTTT.